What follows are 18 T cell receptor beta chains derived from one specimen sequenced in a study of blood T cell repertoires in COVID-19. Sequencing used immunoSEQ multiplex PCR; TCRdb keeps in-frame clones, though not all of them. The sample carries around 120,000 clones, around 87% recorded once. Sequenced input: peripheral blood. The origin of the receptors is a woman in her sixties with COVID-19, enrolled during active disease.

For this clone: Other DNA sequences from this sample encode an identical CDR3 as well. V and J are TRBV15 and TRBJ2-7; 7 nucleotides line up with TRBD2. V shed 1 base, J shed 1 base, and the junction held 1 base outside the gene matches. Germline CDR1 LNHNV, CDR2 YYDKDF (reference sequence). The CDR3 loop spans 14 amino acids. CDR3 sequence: CATSRGGLSYEQYF. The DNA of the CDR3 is TGTGCCACCAGCAGAGGGGGACTATCCTACGAGCAGTACTTC.

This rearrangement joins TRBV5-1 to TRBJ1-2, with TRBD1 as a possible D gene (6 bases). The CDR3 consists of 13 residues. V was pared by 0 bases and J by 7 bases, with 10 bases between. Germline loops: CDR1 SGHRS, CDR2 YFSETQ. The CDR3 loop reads CASSLVGAGGYTF. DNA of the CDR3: TGCGCCAGCAGCTTGGTGGGGGCAGGTGGCTACACCTTC. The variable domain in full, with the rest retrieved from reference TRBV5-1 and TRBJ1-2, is KAGVTQTPRYLIKTRGQQVTLSCSPISGHRSVSWYQQTPGQGLQFLFEYFSETQRNKGNFPGRFSGRQFSNSRSEMNVSTLELGDSALYLCASSLVGAGGYTFGSGTRLTVV.

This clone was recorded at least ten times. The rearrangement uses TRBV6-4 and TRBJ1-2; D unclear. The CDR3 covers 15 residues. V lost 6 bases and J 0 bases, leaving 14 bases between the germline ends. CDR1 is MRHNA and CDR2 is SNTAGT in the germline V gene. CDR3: CASRERQQSNYGYTF. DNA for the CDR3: TGTGCCAGCAGAGAACGACAACAATCTAACTATGGCTACACCTTC.

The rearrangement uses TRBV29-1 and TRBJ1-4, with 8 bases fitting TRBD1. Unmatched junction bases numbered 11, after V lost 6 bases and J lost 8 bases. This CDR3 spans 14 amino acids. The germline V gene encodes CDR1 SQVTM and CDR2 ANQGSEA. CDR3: CSVQDREGKEKLFF. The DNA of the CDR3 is TGCAGCGTGCAGGACAGGGAGGGAAAGGAAAAACTGTTTTTT.

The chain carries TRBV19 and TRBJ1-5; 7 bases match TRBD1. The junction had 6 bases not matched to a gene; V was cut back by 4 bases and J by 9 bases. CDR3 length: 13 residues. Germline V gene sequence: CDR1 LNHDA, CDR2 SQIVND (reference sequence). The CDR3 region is CASSTGQVMPQHF. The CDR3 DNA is TGTGCCAGTAGTACCGGACAGGTGATGCCCCAGCATTTT.

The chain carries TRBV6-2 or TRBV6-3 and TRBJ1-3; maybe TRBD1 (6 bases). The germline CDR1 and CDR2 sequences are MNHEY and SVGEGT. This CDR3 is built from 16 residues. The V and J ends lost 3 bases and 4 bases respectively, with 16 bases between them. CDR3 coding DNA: TGTGCCAGCAGTTATCCTCCTACAGGGCCGGGAAACACCATATATTTT. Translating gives CASSYPPTGPGNTIYF.

CDR3 amino acids: CSVVGTGEAVEKLFF. The CDR3 DNA follows: TGCAGCGTTGTGGGGACAGGGGAAGCGGTTGAAAAACTGTTTTTT. The rearrangement joins TRBV29-1 to TRBJ1-4, with TRBD1 matching 10 bases. Germline trimming cut 4 bases from V and 7 bases from J; bases unmatched to any gene: 9. The germline V gene has CDR1 SQVTM and CDR2 ANQGSEA. This CDR3 is built from 15 residues. Complete variable domain (other parts from reference TRBV29-1 and TRBJ1-4): SAVISQKPSRDICQRGTSLTIQCQVDSQVTMMFWYRQQPGQSLTLIATANQGSEATYESGFVIDKFPISRPNLTFSTLTVSNMSPEDSSIYLCSVVGTGEAVEKLFFGSGTQLSVL.

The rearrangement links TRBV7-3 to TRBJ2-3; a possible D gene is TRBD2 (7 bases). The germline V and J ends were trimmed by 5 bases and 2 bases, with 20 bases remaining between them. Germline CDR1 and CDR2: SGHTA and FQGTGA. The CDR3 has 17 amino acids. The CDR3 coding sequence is TGTGCCAGCAGCGAACACCTAAGGGGGGGCACCACAGATACGCAGTATTTT. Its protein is CASSEHLRGGTTDTQYF.

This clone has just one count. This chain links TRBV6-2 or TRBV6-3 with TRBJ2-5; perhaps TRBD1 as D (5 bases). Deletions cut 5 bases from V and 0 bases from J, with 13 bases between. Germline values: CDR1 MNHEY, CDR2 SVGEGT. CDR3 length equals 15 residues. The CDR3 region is CASSPGLADQETQYF. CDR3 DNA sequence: TGTGCCAGCAGTCCAGGGCTTGCAGACCAAGAGACCCAGTACTTC.

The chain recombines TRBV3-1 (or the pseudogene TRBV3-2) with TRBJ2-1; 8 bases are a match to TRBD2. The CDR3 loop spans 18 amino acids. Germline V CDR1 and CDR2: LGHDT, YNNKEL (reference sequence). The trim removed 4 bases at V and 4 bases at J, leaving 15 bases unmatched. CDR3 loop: CASSLQSNPGGRYNEQFF. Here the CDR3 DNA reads TGTGCCAGCAGCCTACAATCCAACCCGGGGGGGCGTTACAATGAGCAGTTCTTC.

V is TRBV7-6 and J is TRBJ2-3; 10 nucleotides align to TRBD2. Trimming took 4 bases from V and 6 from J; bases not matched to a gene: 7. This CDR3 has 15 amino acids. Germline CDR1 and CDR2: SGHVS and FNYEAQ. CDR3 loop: CASSSVAGGADTQYF. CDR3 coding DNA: TGTGCCAGCAGCTCGGTAGCGGGGGGCGCGGATACGCAGTATTTT.

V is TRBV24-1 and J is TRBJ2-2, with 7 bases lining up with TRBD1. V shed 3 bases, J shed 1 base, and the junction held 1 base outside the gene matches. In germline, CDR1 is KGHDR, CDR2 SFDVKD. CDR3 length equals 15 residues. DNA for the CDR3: TGTGCCACCAGTGATAGACAGGGGAACACCGGGGAGCTGTTTTTT. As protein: CATSDRQGNTGELFF.

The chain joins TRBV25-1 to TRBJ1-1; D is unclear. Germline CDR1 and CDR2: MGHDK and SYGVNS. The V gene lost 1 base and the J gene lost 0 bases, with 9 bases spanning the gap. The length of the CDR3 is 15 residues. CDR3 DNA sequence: TGTGCCAGCAGTGAATCGGGTGAGATGAACACTGAAGCTTTCTTT. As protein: CASSESGEMNTEAFF.

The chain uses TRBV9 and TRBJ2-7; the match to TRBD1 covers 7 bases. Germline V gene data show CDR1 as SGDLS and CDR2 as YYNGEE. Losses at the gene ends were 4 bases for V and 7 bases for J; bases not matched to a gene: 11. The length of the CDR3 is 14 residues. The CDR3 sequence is CASSPRALTGEQYF. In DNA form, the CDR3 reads TGTGCCAGCAGCCCCCGCGCGCTGACAGGGGAGCAGTACTTC. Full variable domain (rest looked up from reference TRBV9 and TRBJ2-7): DSGVTQTPKHLITATGQRVTLRCSPRSGDLSVYWYQQSLDQGLQFLIQYYNGEERAKGNILERFSAQQFPDLHSELNLSSLELGDSALYFCASSPRALTGEQYFGPGTRLTVT.

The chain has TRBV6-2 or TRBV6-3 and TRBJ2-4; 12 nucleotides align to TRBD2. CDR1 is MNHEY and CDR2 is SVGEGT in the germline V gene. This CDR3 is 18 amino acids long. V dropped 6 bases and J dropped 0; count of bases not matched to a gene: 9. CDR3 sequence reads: CASSRTSGGPLAKNIQYF. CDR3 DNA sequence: TGTGCCAGCAGCCGTACTAGCGGGGGGCCTCTAGCCAAAAACATTCAGTACTTC.

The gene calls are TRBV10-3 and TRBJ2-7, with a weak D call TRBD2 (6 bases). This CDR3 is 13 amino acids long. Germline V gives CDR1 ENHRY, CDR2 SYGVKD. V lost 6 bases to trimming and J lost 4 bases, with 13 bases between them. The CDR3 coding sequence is TGTGCCATCAGCGGGGGTGACTTTTACGAGCAGTACTTC. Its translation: CAISGGDFYEQYF.

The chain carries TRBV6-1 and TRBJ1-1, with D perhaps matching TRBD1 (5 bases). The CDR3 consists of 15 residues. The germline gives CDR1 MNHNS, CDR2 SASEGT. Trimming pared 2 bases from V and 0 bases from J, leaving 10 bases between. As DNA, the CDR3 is TGTGCCAGCAGTGAACACCAGGGTCTGAACACTGAAGCTTTCTTT. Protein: CASSEHQGLNTEAFF.

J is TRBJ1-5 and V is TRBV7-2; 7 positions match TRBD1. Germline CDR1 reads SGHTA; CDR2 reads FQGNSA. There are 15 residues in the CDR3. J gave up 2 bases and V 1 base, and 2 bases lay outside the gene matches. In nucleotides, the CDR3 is TGTGCCAGCAGCTTAGGCGACAGGGGCAATCAGCCCCAGCATTTT. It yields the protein CASSLGDRGNQPQHF.